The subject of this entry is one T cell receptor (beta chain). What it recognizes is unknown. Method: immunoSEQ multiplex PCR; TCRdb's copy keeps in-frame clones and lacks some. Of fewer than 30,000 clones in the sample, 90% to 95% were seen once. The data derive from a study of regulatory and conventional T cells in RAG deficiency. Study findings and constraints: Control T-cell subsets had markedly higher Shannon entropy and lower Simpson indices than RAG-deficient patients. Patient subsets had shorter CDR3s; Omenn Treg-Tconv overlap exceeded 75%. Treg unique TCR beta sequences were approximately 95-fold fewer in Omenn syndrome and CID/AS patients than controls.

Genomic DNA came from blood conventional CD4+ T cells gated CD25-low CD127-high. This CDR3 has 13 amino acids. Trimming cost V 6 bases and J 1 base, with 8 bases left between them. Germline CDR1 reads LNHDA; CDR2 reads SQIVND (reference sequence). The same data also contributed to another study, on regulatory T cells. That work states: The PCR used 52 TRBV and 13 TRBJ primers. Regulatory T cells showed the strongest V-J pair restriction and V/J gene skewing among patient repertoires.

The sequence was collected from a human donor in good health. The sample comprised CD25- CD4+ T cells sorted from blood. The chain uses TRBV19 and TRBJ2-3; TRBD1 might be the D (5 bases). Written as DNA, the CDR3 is TGTGCCAGTAGGGAACAGGGCACAGATACGCAGTATTTT. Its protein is CASREQGTDTQYF.